The rows below give T cell receptor beta chains drawn from one sample of a study of identical twins. TCRdb independently ran MiXCR on the 5' RACE reads; one entry per CDR3 protein. The table shows 510,000 or so distinct CDR3 sequences, with about 16% occurring only once. These same data were also listed under a study on yellow fever vaccine responses in identical twins.

The sequencing sample was made of CD4+ T cells sorted from blood. The receptors shown here come from a woman under 30 in good health. Both conserved end residues are part of each CDR3. Fields, in order: J gene, V gene, clone size, D gene, CDR3 protein, CDR3 DNA. The D gene is left open where the match is weak. A clone size is listed for some rows: how often the clone was seen (once, few, many), or a class if it is expanded.

J gene: TRBJ2-1
V gene: TRBV5-1
clone size: many
D gene: .
CDR3 protein: CASSLAGAGYNEQFF
CDR3 DNA: TGCGCCAGCAGCTTGGCCGGGGCAGGGTACAATGAGCAGTTCTTC

J gene: TRBJ2-5
V gene: TRBV14
clone size: .
D gene: TRBD2
CDR3 protein: CASSQDSRLAGPLGETQYF
CDR3 DNA: TGTGCCAGCAGCCAAGATAGTAGGCTAGCGGGGCCACTGGGGGAGACCCAGTACTTC

J gene: TRBJ2-1
V gene: TRBV20-1
clone size: few
D gene: .
CDR3 protein: CRPPGPYNEQFF
CDR3 DNA: TGCAGGCCGCCAGGGCCCTACAATGAGCAGTTCTTC

J gene: TRBJ1-4
V gene: TRBV12-5
clone size: few
D gene: .
CDR3 protein: CASGLVLGAGGEKLFF
CDR3 DNA: TGTGCTAGTGGTTTGGTATTGGGGGCTGGAGGTGAAAAACTGTTTTTT

J gene: TRBJ2-1
V gene: TRBV12-3/TRBV12-4
clone size: .
D gene: TRBD2
CDR3 protein: CASSFGLAGGRTYNEQFF
CDR3 DNA: TGTGCCAGCAGTTTTGGACTAGCGGGGGGGCGCACCTACAATGAGCAGTTCTTC

J gene: TRBJ2-6
V gene: TRBV29-1
clone size: .
D gene: TRBD2
CDR3 protein: CSVEGLASGANVLTF
CDR3 DNA: TGCAGCGTTGAGGGACTAGCCTCTGGGGCCAACGTCCTGACTTTC

J gene: TRBJ2-1
V gene: TRBV12-3/TRBV12-4
clone size: .
D gene: .
CDR3 protein: CASSLRTGVLAGTIRGYEQFF
CDR3 DNA: TGTGCCAGCAGTTTGAGGACAGGGGTGCTAGCGGGCACCATACGAGGCTATGAGCAGTTCTTC

J gene: TRBJ2-5
V gene: TRBV24-1
clone size: .
D gene: .
CDR3 protein: CATSDGTTPQETQYF
CDR3 DNA: TGTGCCACCAGTGATGGGACCACCCCACAAGAGACCCAGTACTTC

J gene: TRBJ1-1
V gene: TRBV5-5
clone size: few
D gene: .
CDR3 protein: CASSRINAGVAEAFF
CDR3 DNA: TGTGCCAGCAGCCGAATAAATGCGGGGGTCGCTGAAGCTTTCTTT

J gene: TRBJ2-2
V gene: TRBV24-1
clone size: .
D gene: TRBD1
CDR3 protein: CATSDDVPGQGAGTGELFF
CDR3 DNA: TGTGCCACCAGTGATGACGTACCGGGACAGGGGGCAGGCACCGGGGAGCTGTTTTTT

J gene: TRBJ2-1
V gene: TRBV7-3
clone size: .
D gene: TRBD2
CDR3 protein: CASSLIAGLAYEQFF
CDR3 DNA: TGTGCCAGCAGCCTCATTGCGGGACTAGCCTATGAGCAGTTCTTC

J gene: TRBJ2-1
V gene: TRBV24-1
clone size: few
D gene: .
CDR3 protein: CATSDSGAPSSYNEQFF
CDR3 DNA: TGTGCCACCAGTGATTCCGGGGCCCCAAGCTCCTACAATGAGCAGTTCTTC

J gene: TRBJ2-7
V gene: TRBV28
clone size: .
D gene: .
CDR3 protein: CASNRVPYEQYF
CDR3 DNA: TGTGCCAGCAACAGGGTACCCTACGAGCAGTACTTC

J gene: TRBJ1-3
V gene: TRBV4-2
clone size: few
D gene: .
CDR3 protein: CASSQDPQGMGTIYF
CDR3 DNA: TGTGCCAGCAGCCAAGATCCCCAGGGGATGGGCACCATATATTTT

J gene: TRBJ2-3
V gene: TRBV5-1
clone size: many
D gene: .
CDR3 protein: CASSEGLPTDTQYF
CDR3 DNA: TGCGCCAGCAGCGAGGGACTTCCCACAGATACGCAGTATTTT

J gene: TRBJ1-1
V gene: TRBV20-1
clone size: many
D gene: .
CDR3 protein: CSARGTGNTEAFF
CDR3 DNA: TGCAGTGCTAGAGGCACGGGGAACACTGAAGCTTTCTTT

J gene: TRBJ2-3
V gene: TRBV28
clone size: few
D gene: TRBD2
CDR3 protein: CASRVAGGVGDTQYF
CDR3 DNA: TGTGCCAGCAGGGTAGCGGGGGGCGTTGGAGATACGCAGTATTTT

J gene: TRBJ2-3
V gene: TRBV6-2/TRBV6-3
clone size: few
D gene: TRBD2
CDR3 protein: CASSRGRARADTQYF
CDR3 DNA: TGTGCCAGCAGTCGAGGGAGGGCCCGGGCAGATACGCAGTATTTT

J gene: TRBJ2-5
V gene: TRBV27
clone size: few
D gene: .
CDR3 protein: CASSRPSDVQETQYF
CDR3 DNA: TGTGCCAGCAGCCGACCTTCCGACGTACAAGAGACCCAGTACTTC

J gene: TRBJ2-3
V gene: TRBV9
clone size: few
D gene: .
CDR3 protein: CASSVESARTDTQYF
CDR3 DNA: TGTGCCAGCAGCGTAGAAAGCGCTCGCACAGATACGCAGTATTTT

J gene: TRBJ2-5
V gene: TRBV5-1
clone size: few
D gene: .
CDR3 protein: CASSLGWVDQETQYF
CDR3 DNA: TGCGCCAGCAGTCTGGGTTGGGTGGACCAAGAGACCCAGTACTTC

J gene: TRBJ1-2
V gene: TRBV27
clone size: .
D gene: .
CDR3 protein: CASSPTPPVNYGYTF
CDR3 DNA: TGTGCCAGCAGTCCCACCCCCCCCGTTAACTATGGCTACACCTTC